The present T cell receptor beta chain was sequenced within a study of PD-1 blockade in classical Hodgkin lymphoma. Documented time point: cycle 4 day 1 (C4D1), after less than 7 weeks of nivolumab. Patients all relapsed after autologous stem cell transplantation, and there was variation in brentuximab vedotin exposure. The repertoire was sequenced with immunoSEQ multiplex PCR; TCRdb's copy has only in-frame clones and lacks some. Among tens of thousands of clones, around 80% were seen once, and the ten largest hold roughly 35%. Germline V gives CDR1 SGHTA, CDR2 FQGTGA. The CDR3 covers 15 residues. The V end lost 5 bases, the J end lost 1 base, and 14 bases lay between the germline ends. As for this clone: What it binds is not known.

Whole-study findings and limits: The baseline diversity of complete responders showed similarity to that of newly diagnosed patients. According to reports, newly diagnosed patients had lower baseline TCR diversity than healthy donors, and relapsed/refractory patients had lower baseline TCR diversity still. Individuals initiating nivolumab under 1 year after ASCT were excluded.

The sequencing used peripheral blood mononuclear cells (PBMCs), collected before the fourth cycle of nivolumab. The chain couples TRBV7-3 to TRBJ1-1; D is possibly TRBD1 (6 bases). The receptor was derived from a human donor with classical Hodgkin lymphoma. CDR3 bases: TGTGCCAGCAGCCTTCGGGGACAAGGGAACACTGAAGCTTTCTTT. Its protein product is CASSLRGQGNTEAFF.